Below, one T cell receptor (beta chain) is given with its context. It has no known antigen specificity. Base quality data are lacking; no much larger clone is found one base away. The data stem from a study of post-analysis software for immune sequencing data (dated by TCRdb to between 2014 and 2016). General notes on the study: Recorded disease courses included relapsing-remitting, secondary progressive and progressive-relapsing multiple sclerosis, with some patients lacking subtype annotation. The patient repertoires were set against eleven to twelve previously published healthy control repertoires from donors whose ages ranged from about 6 to 25 years. A subset of samples was prepared in parallel using single-end sample barcoding, then pooled and co-amplified after Illumina adapter ligation.

Here is what the overall study found, with its caveats: Multiple sclerosis patients had significantly lower normalized Chao1 diversity than controls, a result that suggests substantial peripheral T-cell clonal expansion. Roughly 5 TRBV segments, including TRBV5-6, TRBV5-1 and TRBV20-1, were significantly more frequent in patients than controls. Direct clustering with F measure showed strong co-clustering of samples prepared in the same batch, prompting a batch-effect correction. The control group was slightly older than the multiple sclerosis patient group.

The CDR3 runs 15 residues from the cysteine to the phenylalanine. The entry retains the CDR3 DNA only, 45 bases that are in frame from base 1. The germline V and J ends show losses of 1 base and 0 bases respectively, and no gene match explains 0 bases of the junction. The CDR1 and CDR2 encoded by the germline V gene are MNHNS and SASEGT. To demonstrate the VDJtools post-analysis software, the study profiled TCR beta repertoires from the peripheral blood of about 13 young patients with multiple sclerosis. Multiple sclerosis patients were children and adolescents aged roughly 6 to 15 years. Library construction relied on PCR. TCRdb lists the instrument as Illumina HiSeq 2500. To reduce PCR and sequencing biases, unique molecular identifiers were incorporated into the TCR beta cDNA libraries. Roughly 500,000 cDNA molecules were obtained per 1 to 10 million input T cells, so each molecule approximated one T cell. Patient libraries were prepared and sequenced with the same protocol used for the earlier healthy control dataset. Within a given batch, samples were prepared together, multiplexed and sequenced on the same HiSeq lane. Under the source paper's analysis protocol: MIGEC was used to process the raw barcoded reads, and molecular identifier groups with only a single read were discarded before consensus assembly and CDR3 extraction. Clonotype tables were post-analysed with VDJtools, normalizing diversity by down-sampling all datasets to the smallest sample size. Repertoire overlap clustering matched CDR3 amino acid but not nucleotide sequences to correct batch-related cross-sample contamination. TCRdb redid the processing of the public reads, applying fastp at Q25 and MiXCR, and retained in-frame beta chains. Under each unique CDR3 protein, matching rows form one entry showing the most common genes and DNA. The V and J calls reflect TCRdb's pipeline rather than the authors' work. Here the sample has more than 450,000 distinct CDR3 sequences; 40% to 50% occur a single time. 1.5% to 2% of the sample comes from the top ten.

The specimen was blood. The sequence came from a girl under 18 with multiple sclerosis. The chain uses TRBV6-1 and TRBJ2-7, with 10 central nucleotides matching TRBD1. The encoded CDR3 is CASSEGTGGSYEQYF. The nucleotide sequence is TGTGCCAGCAGTGAAGGGACAGGGGGCTCCTACGAGCAGTACTTC.